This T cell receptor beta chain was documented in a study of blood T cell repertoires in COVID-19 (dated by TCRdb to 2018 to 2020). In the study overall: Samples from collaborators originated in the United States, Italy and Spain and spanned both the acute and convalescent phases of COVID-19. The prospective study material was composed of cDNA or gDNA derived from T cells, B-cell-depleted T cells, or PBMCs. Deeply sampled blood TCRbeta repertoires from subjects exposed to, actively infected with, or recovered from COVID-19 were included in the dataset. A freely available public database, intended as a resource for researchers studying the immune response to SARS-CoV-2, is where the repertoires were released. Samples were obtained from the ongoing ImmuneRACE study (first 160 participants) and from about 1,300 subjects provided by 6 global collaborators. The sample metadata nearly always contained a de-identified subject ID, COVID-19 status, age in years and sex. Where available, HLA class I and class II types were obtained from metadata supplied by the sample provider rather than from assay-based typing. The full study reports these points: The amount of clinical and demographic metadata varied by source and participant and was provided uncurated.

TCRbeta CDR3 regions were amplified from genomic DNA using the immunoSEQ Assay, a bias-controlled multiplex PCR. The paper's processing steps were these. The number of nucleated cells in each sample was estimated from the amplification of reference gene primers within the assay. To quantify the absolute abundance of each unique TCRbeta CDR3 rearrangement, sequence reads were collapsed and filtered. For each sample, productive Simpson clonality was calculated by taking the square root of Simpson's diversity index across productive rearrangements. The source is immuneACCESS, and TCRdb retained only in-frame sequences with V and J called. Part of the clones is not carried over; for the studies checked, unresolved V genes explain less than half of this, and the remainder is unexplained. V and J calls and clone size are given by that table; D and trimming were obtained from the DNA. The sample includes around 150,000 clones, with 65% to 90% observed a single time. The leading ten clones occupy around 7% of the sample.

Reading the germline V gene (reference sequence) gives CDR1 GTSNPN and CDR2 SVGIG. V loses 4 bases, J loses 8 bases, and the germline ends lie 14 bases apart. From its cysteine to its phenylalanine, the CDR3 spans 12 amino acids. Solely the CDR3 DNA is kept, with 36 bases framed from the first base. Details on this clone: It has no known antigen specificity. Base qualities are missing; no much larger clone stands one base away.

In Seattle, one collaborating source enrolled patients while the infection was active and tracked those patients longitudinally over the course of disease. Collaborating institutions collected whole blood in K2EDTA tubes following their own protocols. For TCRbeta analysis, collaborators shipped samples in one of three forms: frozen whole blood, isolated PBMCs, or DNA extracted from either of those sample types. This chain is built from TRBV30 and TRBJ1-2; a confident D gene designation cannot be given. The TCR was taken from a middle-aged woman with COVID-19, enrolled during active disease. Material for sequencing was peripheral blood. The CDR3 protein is CAWNRGYEGYTF. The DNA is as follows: TGTGCCTGGAATCGGGGATACGAGGGCTACACCTTC.